Reported below is one TCR beta chain. The record originates from a study of cytomegalovirus exposure and HLA in healthy donors. Primers for the PCR totalled 60 Vbeta and 13 Jbeta. Original processing notes: In a later analysis, of about 80 million unique beta chains, some 10 million appeared in at least two donors. Here immunoSEQ multiplex PCR was the method, and the copy in TCRdb shows in-frame clones only, minus some. V, J and clone size derive from that table, while D and trimming were established from the DNA sequence. Its listing shows about 130,000 clones. This CDR3 contains 14 residues. Germline V gene lookup returns CDR1 MNHEY and CDR2 SMNVEV (reference sequence). The V and J ends lost 5 bases and 2 bases respectively, with 12 bases between them.

The sample comprised PBMCs. The sequence came from a man between 18 and 29 years old in good health and CMV-seronegative. The chain employs TRBV27 and TRBJ1-2; D is perhaps TRBD1 (5 bases). The CDR3 coding sequence is TGTGCCAGCAGTCTCCAGGGAGGAAACTATGGCTACACCTTC. Translated: CASSLQGGNYGYTF.